The 22 T cell receptor beta chains in this list originate from one sample, sequenced in a study of cytomegalovirus exposure and HLA in healthy donors. PCR amplification relied on 60 Vbeta primers (plus 13 Jbeta primers). Sequencing was performed with immunoSEQ multiplex PCR; in TCRdb, only in-frame clones are kept and a portion is missing. Of a few hundred thousand clones listed, roughly four fifths are singletons. The sample was PBMCs. The receptor set was obtained from a girl aged 5-17 years in good health and CMV-seronegative.

The chain has TRBV19 and TRBJ1-1; 7 bases are shared with TRBD1. The CDR3 is 17 residues long. Per germline, CDR1 LNHDA and CDR2 SQIVND (reference sequence). V was pared by 3 bases and J by 0 bases, with 10 bases of the junction left unmatched. The CDR3 here is CASSIPTGPFLNTEAFF. The CDR3 nucleotides read TGTGCCAGTAGTATTCCGACAGGGCCGTTCCTGAACACTGAAGCTTTCTTT.

The V and J genes are TRBV19 and TRBJ2-3, with a tentative D call TRBD2 (6 bases). The CDR3 length is 14 residues. Germline V gene sequence: CDR1 LNHDA, CDR2 SQIVND (reference sequence). V was clipped by 6 bases and J by 5 bases, with 15 bases between them. CDR3 nucleotide sequence: TGTGCCAGTAGGAAAGGGAGGTGGTTAGATACGCAGTATTTT. It encodes CASRKGRWLDTQYF.

This sequence joins TRBV2 and TRBJ2-1; 7 bases align to TRBD1. This CDR3 is 15 amino acids long. The trim removed 6 bases at V and 6 bases at J, leaving 11 bases unmatched. Looked up from germline, CDR1 is SNHLY and CDR2 is FYNNEI. In nucleotides, the CDR3 is TGTGCCAGCAGAATAGGGGGCGTCCAAGGCAATGAGCAGTTCTTC. Protein sequence: CASRIGGVQGNEQFF. Drawing the rest from reference TRBV2 and TRBJ2-1, the complete variable domain is EPEVTQTPSHQVTQMGQEVILRCVPISNHLYFYWYRQILGQKVEFLVSFYNNEISEKSEIFDDQFSVERPDGSNFTLKIRSTKLEDSAMYFCASRIGGVQGNEQFFGPGTRLTVL.

The chain is built from TRBV6-5 and TRBJ1-2; D possibly corresponds to TRBD1 (6 bases). This CDR3 region has 12 residues. V was clipped by 5 bases and J by 7 bases, with 11 bases between them. Germline V gene lookup returns CDR1 MNHEY and CDR2 SVGAGI. In DNA form, the CDR3 reads TGTGCCAGCAGTACCCCAGGGGTTGGCTACACCTTC. Protein: CASSTPGVGYTF.

CDR3 nucleotides: TGTGCCACCCGAGACAGAACAGATACGCAGTATTTT. Its translation is CATRDRTDTQYF. The chain has TRBV19 and TRBJ2-3, with D possibly being TRBD1 (5 bases). Germline V gene sequence: CDR1 LNHDA, CDR2 SQIVND (reference sequence). V lost 10 bases to trimming and J lost 3 bases, with 11 bases between them. This CDR3 comprises 12 residues.

The V and J genes are TRBV10-1 and TRBJ2-1, with D possibly being TRBD2 (6 bases). Germline CDR1 reads WNHNN; CDR2 reads SYGVQD (reference sequence). V gave up 2 bases and J gave up 9 bases, with 20 bases separating them. This CDR3 contains 16 residues. CDR3 sequence: CASSERQRLVNGEQFF. The CDR3 nucleotides read TGCGCCAGCAGTGAGAGGCAGCGACTAGTCAACGGTGAGCAGTTCTTC.

This clone appeared a single time. The rearrangement joins TRBV2 to TRBJ2-6; 7 bases align to TRBD1. Germline V CDR1 and CDR2: SNHLY, FYNNEI. After removal of 7 bases from V and 0 bases from J, the junction contained 6 bases not matched to a gene. The CDR3 has 16 residues. The CDR3 region is CASTGRGSSGANVLTF. The DNA for the CDR3 is TGTGCCAGCACCGGCAGGGGGTCCTCTGGGGCCAACGTCCTGACTTTC.

The chain uses TRBV18 and TRBJ1-2; 8 nucleotides match TRBD1. This CDR3 has 14 residues. Germline V CDR1 and CDR2: KGHSH, LQKENI. Trimming took 0 bases from V and 8 from J; bases not matched to a gene: 5. In DNA, the CDR3 is TGTGCCAGCTCACCACCCCAGGGGGCTAAGGGCTACACCTTC. It codes for CASSPPQGAKGYTF. Looking up the rest from reference TRBV18 and TRBJ1-2 gives the full variable domain: NAGVMQNPRHLVRRRGQEARLRCSPMKGHSHVYWYRQLPEEGLKFMVYLQKENIIDESGMPKERFSAEFPKEGPSILRIQQVVRGDSAAYFCASSPPQGAKGYTFGSGTRLTVV.

V gene TRBV21-1 combines with J gene TRBJ1-5; the D call TRBD1 from the table was never checked on the DNA. TRBV21-1 is given as a pseudogene. This CDR3 has 17 amino acids. As DNA, the CDR3 is TGTGCCAGCAGCAAGGAGACAGGGCTCGAAGGCAATCAGCCCCAGCATTTT. As protein: CASSKETGLEGNQPQHF.

The rearrangement links TRBV5-1 to TRBJ2-1, with D possibly TRBD1 on 5 matching bases. Germline CDR1 SGHRS, CDR2 YFSETQ. The CDR3 runs to 11 residues. V was shortened by 0 bases and J by 12 bases, with 7 bases between the two germline ends. CDR3 DNA sequence: TGCGCCAGCAGCTTGGTGGGGCGGCAGTTCTTC. Translating it yields CASSLVGRQFF.

The gene calls are TRBV19 and TRBJ1-6, with 10 bases that match TRBD1. V trimming: 4 bases; J trimming: 9 bases; junction bases outside the gene matches: 6. Germline-derived CDR1 and CDR2 are LNHDA and SQIVND (reference sequence). The CDR3 is 15 amino acids. This CDR3 reads CASSTRDRGSSPLHF. In DNA, the CDR3 is TGTGCCAGTAGTACCAGGGACAGGGGAAGTTCACCCCTCCACTTT. Combining the CDR3 with reference TRBV19 and TRBJ1-6 gives the whole variable domain DGGITQSPKYLFRKEGQNVTLSCEQNLNHDAMYWYRQDPGQGLRLIYYSQIVNDFQKGDIAEGYSVSREKKESFPLTVTSAQKNPTAFYLCASSTRDRGSSPLHFGNGTRLTVT.

The J gene is TRBJ1-1, the V gene TRBV5-1; 8 bases are shared with TRBD1. This CDR3 is built from 13 residues. CDR1 SGHRS and CDR2 YFSETQ come from the germline V gene. Unmatched junction bases numbered 4, after V lost 9 bases and J lost 0 bases. The CDR3 sequence is CATSQGVNTEAFF. CDR3 nucleotides: TGCGCCACCTCACAGGGGGTGAACACTGAAGCTTTCTTT.

The CDR3 here is CASKSLAGGYDEQFF. CDR3 bases: TGCGCCAGCAAATCCCTAGCGGGGGGTTATGATGAGCAGTTCTTC. This chain links TRBV5-1 with TRBJ2-1; 11 positions agree with TRBD2. The CDR3 covers 15 residues. Per the germline V gene, CDR1 is SGHRS and CDR2 is YFSETQ. J was trimmed by 8 bases and V by 6 bases; bases with no gene match: 10.

As to this clone: One junction end does not reproduce the germline sequence, and a read error may be involved. V usage is TRBV7-9 and J usage is TRBJ1-1, with D tentatively TRBD1 (6 bases). This CDR3 has 15 residues. CDR1 is SEHNR and CDR2 is FQNEAQ in the germline V gene (reference sequence). CDR3: CASSLAPGANPEAFF. The CDR3, as DNA: TGTGCCAGCAGCTTAGCGCCAGGGGCGAACCCTGAAGCTTTCTTT.

The chain couples TRBV6-5 to TRBJ2-6; the match to TRBD1 covers 7 bases. CDR1 and CDR2 (germline): MNHEY, SVGAGI. V trimming: 5 bases; J trimming: 2 bases; junction bases outside the gene matches: 0. The CDR3 sequence is 14 residues long. In nucleotides, the CDR3 is TGTGCCAGCAGTACAGGGGCTGGGGCCAACGTCCTGACTTTC. It specifies CASSTGAGANVLTF.

The chain is built from TRBV18 and TRBJ1-5; TRBD1 aligns across 8 bases. This CDR3 contains 14 residues. Germline V gene data show CDR1 as KGHSH and CDR2 as LQKENI. V lost 3 bases, J lost 4 bases, and 2 bases stayed unmatched. The CDR3 DNA follows: TGTGCCAGCTCACCGGGACAGGTAAATCAGCCCCAGCATTTT. Translated, it gives CASSPGQVNQPQHF.

Only one count was recorded for this clone. The chain combines TRBV7-2 with TRBJ2-1; 9 bases fit TRBD2. Germline-derived CDR1 and CDR2 are SGHTA and FQGNSA. The CDR3 sequence is 17 residues long. Germline trimming cut 6 bases from V and 2 bases from J; bases unmatched to any gene: 11. The CDR3 protein is CASRGLAGNPPYNEQFF. The CDR3 DNA follows: TGTGCCAGCAGAGGGCTAGCGGGAAACCCCCCCTACAATGAGCAGTTCTTC.

The chain's CDR3 is CASSFGTAVYEQYF. The CDR3 nucleotides are TGCGCCAGCAGCTTCGGGACAGCAGTCTACGAGCAGTACTTC. V gene TRBV5-1 combines with J gene TRBJ2-7, with 7 positions matching TRBD1. The germline V gene has CDR1 SGHRS and CDR2 YFSETQ. The CDR3 totals 14 residues. The J segment lost 3 bases and the V segment lost 2 bases, leaving 5 bases of the junction unmatched. The variable domain in full, completed from reference TRBV5-1 and TRBJ2-7, reads KAGVTQTPRYLIKTRGQQVTLSCSPISGHRSVSWYQQTPGQGLQFLFEYFSETQRNKGNFPGRFSGRQFSNSRSEMNVSTLELGDSALYLCASSFGTAVYEQYFGPGTRLTVT.

The genes are TRBV19 and TRBJ2-7, with D perhaps matching TRBD2 (5 bases). Per germline, CDR1 LNHDA and CDR2 SQIVND (reference sequence). With 4 bases removed from V and 0 bases from J, the gap between germline ends came to 7 bases. CDR3 length: 13 amino acids. This CDR3 is CASSKRDSYEQYF. The DNA of the CDR3 is TGTGCCAGTAGTAAACGGGACTCCTACGAGCAGTACTTC.

This chain uses TRBV12-2 with TRBJ1-5; the table names TRBD1, a call not compared with the DNA. TRBV12-2 corresponds to a pseudogene. CDR3 length: 17 amino acids. CDR3 in amino acids: CASRLRESQGCNQPQHF. DNA of the CDR3: TGTGCAAGTCGCTTACGAGAATCACAGGGATGCAATCAGCCCCAGCATTTT.

The gene calls are TRBV7-2 and TRBJ1-1; a possible D gene is TRBD1 (6 bases). CDR1 is SGHTA, CDR2 FQGNSA, per germline. The ends were cut back, 5 bases at V and 5 bases at J, with 15 bases in the middle. The CDR3 totals 14 residues. CDR3 region: CASSAQQGRTEAFF. CDR3 DNA sequence: TGTGCCAGCAGCGCACAACAGGGACGGACTGAAGCTTTCTTT.

This chain links TRBV7-8 with TRBJ1-4; 9 bases fit TRBD1. The V gene's germline CDR1 is SGHVS and CDR2 FQNEAQ. J lost 7 bases, V lost 0 bases, and 12 bases had no gene match. The CDR3 is 18 residues long. DNA for the CDR3: TGTGCCAGCAGCTTAGCGGCACAGGGGGCACGATTTAGTGAAAAACTGTTTTTT. This translates into CASSLAAQGARFSEKLFF.